This TCR beta chain was recorded in a study of tumor and adjacent non-tumor tissue in lung cancer listed by TCRdb under 2018. Broadly, across the study: The cohort included eleven to twelve adenocarcinoma, a couple of squamous cell carcinoma and 1 small cell lung cancer patients. The roughly 15 enrolled patients, of whom roughly 10 were men and 5 were women, were aged about 30 to 80 years and were diagnosed with TNM stage I to III disease. Sequencing generated a total of roughly 130 million productive TCRbeta reads, averaging about 4.2 million reads per sample. The study compared bulk TCRbeta repertoires from lung tumor tissue and matched distant non-tumor lung tissue of roughly 15 lung cancer patients. Over 25 paired specimens, one tumor and one normal lung sample per patient, were profiled by TCRbeta CDR3 sequencing. The study at large found these results: Tumor tissue showed significantly higher TCR diversity (inverse Simpson) than normal lung tissue, at 431.37 vs 166.20 (P = 0.0075, Mann-Whitney U test). TCR diversity was significantly higher in younger patients, and greater tumor TCR diversity was associated with shorter overall survival and shorter disease-free survival. Because peripheral blood was not sequenced, blood TCRbeta repertoires in the lung cancer patients of the study were not examined. The cohort had only roughly 14 patients, and the authors noted that larger samples and more detailed clinical data are needed. The top 100 clones accounted for a significantly larger cumulative portion of the repertoire in normal lung than in tumor tissue. Neither the sequencing platform nor unique molecular identifiers are named or mentioned anywhere in the methods.

As for this clonotype: No antigen is known for it. One end of the junction fails to match germline, which may point to a read error.

Libraries came from multiplex PCR. The sequencer listed for this sample is Illumina HiSeq 2500. TCRbeta libraries were constructed through three rounds of nested PCR with primers (Table S4) according to protocols adapted from ARM-PCR. Before sequencing, PCR products in the 200-500 bp range were cut out of the gel and cleaned up using the QIAquick gel extraction kit. From the authors' description of their analysis: Trimmomatic was used to clean the reads, FLASH was used to merge the reads into complete CDR3 sequences, and MiTCR was used to assign the reads to V(D)J germline segments. VDJtools was used to compute clonal diversity as the inverse Simpson's index. In-frame sequences lacking a premature stop codon were counted as productive reads. TCRdb applied fastp at Q25 and MiXCR to the public reads, then kept only in-frame beta chains. Entries that share a CDR3 protein sequence are merged under the most common genes and DNA. These V and J calls are TCRdb output, not the study's own analysis. This sample lists approximately 140,000 distinct CDR3 sequences; roughly 70% were detected once. The ten largest make up about 20% of the sample.

The CDR3, cysteine through phenylalanine, is 13 amino acids long. CDR3 DNA only is kept here, 39 bases in frame from base 1. CDR1 and CDR2 are drawn from the germline V gene: MNHEY, SVGAGI. Bulk unsorted tissue served as the source for RNA extraction, and RNA quality was assessed using a NanoDrop ND-1000 and an Agilent 2100. Newly diagnosed lung cancer patients without prior chemotherapy who had been admitted for thoracic surgery in China between August and November 2014 were enrolled as donors. Patients who had received previous radiotherapy or chemotherapy, or who had another concurrent cancer, were excluded from the study. Pieces of surgical tissue measuring about 1-2 cm3 were kept in RNAlater solution and stored at -80 degrees C until use.

The sequence links TRBV6-5 to TRBJ1-2; TRBD1 could be the D gene, as 6 bases match. This clonotype was obtained from a man in his 60s with small cell lung cancer. The sequenced sample was lung tumor tissue. The CDR3 has the sequence CASSYDRIYDYTF. The bases read TGTGCCAGTAGTTACGACAGGATCTATGACTACACCTTC.